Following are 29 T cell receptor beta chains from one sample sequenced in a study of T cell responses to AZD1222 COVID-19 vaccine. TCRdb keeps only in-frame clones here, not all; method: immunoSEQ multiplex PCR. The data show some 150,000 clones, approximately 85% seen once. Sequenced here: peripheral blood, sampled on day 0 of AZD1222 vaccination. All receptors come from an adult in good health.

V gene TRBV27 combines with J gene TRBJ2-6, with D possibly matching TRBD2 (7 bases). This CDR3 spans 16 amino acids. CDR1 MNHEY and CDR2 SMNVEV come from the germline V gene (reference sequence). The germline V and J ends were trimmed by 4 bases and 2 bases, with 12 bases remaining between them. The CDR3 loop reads CASSSWGGPGANVLTF. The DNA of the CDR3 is TGTGCCAGCAGTTCATGGGGGGGCCCTGGGGCCAACGTCCTGACTTTC. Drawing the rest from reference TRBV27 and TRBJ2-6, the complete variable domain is EAQVTQNPRYLITVTGKKLTVTCSQNMNHEYMSWYRQDPGLGLRQIYYSMNVEVTDKGDVPEGYKVSRKEKRNFPLILESPSPNQTSLYFCASSSWGGPGANVLTFGAGSRLTVL.

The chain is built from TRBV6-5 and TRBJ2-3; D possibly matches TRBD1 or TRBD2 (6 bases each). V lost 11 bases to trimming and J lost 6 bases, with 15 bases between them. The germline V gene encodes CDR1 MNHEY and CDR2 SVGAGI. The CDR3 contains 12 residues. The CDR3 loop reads CAGSFGGDTQYF. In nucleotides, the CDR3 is TGTGCCGGTTCTTTCGGGGGCGATACGCAGTATTTT.

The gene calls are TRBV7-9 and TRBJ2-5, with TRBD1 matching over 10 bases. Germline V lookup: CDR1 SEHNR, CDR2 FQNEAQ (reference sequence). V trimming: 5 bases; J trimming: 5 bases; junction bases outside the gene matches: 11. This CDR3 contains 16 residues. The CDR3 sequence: CASSLTGTGVFETQYF. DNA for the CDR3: TGTGCCAGCAGCCTGACCGGGACAGGGGTTTTCGAGACCCAGTACTTC.

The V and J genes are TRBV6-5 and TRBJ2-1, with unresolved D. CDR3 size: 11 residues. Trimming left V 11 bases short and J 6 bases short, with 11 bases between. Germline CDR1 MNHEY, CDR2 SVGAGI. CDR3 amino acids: CAGQTGNEQFF. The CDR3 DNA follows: TGTGCCGGCCAAACGGGCAATGAGCAGTTCTTC.

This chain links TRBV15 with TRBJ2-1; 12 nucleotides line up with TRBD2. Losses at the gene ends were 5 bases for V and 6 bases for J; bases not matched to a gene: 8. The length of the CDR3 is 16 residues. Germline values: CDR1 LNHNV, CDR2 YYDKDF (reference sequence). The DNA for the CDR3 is TGTGCCACCAGCGCCGCCGGGACTAGCGGGCCCAATGAGCAGTTCTTC. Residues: CATSAAGTSGPNEQFF.

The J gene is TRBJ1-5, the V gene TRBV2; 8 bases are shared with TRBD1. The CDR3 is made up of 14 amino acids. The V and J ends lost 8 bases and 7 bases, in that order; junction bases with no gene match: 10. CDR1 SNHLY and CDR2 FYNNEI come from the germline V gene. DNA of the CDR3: TGTGCCAGCGGGGGGCCAGGGGGCGAGCAGCCCCAGCATTTT. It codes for CASGGPGGEQPQHF.

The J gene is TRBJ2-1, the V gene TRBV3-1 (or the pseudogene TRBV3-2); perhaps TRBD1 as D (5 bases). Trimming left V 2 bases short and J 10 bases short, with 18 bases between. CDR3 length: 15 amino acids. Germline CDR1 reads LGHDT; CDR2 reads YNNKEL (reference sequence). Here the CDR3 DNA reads TGTGCCAGCAGCCAACAGACTGTCTCTAGGGGCGAGCAGTTCTTC. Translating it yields CASSQQTVSRGEQFF.

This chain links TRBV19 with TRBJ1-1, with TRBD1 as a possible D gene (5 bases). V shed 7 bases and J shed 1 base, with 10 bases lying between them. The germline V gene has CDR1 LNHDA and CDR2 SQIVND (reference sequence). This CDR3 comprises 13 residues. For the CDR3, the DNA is TGTGCCAGTATCGGAAGGGGGAACACTGAAGCTTTCTTT. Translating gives CASIGRGNTEAFF.

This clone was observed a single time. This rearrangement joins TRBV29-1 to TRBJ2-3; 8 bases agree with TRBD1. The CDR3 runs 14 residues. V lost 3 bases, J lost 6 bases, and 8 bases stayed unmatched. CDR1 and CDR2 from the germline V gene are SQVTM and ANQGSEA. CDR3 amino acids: CSVDGTGGGDTQYF. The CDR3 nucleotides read TGCAGCGTTGATGGTACAGGGGGTGGTGATACGCAGTATTTT.

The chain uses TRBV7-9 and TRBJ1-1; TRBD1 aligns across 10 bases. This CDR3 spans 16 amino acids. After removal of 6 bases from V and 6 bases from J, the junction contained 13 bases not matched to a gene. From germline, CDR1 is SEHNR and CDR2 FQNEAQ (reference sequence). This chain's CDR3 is CASSLRDRGEGAEAFF. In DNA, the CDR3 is TGTGCCAGCAGTCTCCGGGACAGGGGAGAAGGCGCTGAAGCTTTCTTT. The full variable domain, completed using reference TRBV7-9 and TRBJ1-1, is DTGVSQNPRHKITKRGQNVTFRCDPISEHNRLYWYRQTLGQGPEFLTYFQNEAQLEKSRLLSDRFSAERPKGSFSTLEIQRTEQGDSAMYLCASSLRDRGEGAEAFFGQGTRLTVV.

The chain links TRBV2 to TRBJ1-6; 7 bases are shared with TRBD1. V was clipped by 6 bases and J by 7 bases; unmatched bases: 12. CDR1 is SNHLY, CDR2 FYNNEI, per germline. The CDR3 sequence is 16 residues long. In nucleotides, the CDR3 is TGTGCCAGCAGGAGATCCTCAGGACAGGCAAATTCACCCCTCCACTTT. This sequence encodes CASRRSSGQANSPLHF. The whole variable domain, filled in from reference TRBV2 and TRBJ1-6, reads EPEVTQTPSHQVTQMGQEVILRCVPISNHLYFYWYRQILGQKVEFLVSFYNNEISEKSEIFDDQFSVERPDGSNFTLKIRSTKLEDSAMYFCASRRSSGQANSPLHFGNGTRLTVT.

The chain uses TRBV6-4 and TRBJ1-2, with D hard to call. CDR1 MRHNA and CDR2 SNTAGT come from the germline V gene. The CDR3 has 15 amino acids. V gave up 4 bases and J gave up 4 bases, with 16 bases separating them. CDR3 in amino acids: CASSASAGPLYGYTF. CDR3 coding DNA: TGTGCCAGCAGTGCGTCAGCCGGACCCCTCTATGGCTACACCTTC.

The CDR3 loop reads CASSLTGKETQYF. The DNA for the CDR3 is TGTGCCAGCAGCCTGACAGGGAAAGAGACCCAGTACTTC. This chain connects TRBV21-1 to TRBJ2-5; the table's D call of TRBD1 was not tested on the DNA. TRBV21-1 is annotated as a pseudogene. The length of the CDR3 is 13 residues.

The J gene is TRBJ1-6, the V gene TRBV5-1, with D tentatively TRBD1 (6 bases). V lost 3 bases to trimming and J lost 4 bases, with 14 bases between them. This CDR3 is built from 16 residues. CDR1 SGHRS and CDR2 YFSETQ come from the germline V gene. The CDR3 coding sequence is TGCGCCAGCAGCTGGAAGGACAGCACATATAATTCACCCCTCCACTTT. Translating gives CASSWKDSTYNSPLHF.

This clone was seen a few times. CDR3 nucleotide sequence: TGTGCCAGCTCAGCACAAGCCCCCGGGGAGCTGTTTTTT. It codes for CASSAQAPGELFF. V usage is TRBV18 and J usage is TRBJ2-2; D ambiguous. Trimming shortened V by 5 bases and J by 6 bases, and 10 bases separated the two germline ends. The CDR3 length is 13 residues. Germline values: CDR1 KGHSH, CDR2 LQKENI.

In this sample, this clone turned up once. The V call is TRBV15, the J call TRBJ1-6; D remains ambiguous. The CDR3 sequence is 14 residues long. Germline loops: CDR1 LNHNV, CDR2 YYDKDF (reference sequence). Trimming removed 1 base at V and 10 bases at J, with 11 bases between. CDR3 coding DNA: TGTGCCACCAGCAGAGCCACCGGACGGTCACCCCTCCACTTT. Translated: CATSRATGRSPLHF.

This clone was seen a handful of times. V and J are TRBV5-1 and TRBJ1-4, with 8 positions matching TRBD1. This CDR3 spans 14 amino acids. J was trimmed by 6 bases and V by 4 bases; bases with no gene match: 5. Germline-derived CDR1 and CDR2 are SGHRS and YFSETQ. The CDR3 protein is CASSKGQGYEKLFF. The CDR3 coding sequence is TGCGCCAGCAGCAAAGGACAGGGTTATGAAAAACTGTTTTTT.

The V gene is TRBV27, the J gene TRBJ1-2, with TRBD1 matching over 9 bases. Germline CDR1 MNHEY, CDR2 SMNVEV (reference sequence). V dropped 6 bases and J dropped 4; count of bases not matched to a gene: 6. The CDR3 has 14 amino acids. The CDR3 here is CASRPADRGYGYTF. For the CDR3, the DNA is TGTGCCAGCAGGCCCGCGGACAGGGGCTATGGCTACACCTTC.

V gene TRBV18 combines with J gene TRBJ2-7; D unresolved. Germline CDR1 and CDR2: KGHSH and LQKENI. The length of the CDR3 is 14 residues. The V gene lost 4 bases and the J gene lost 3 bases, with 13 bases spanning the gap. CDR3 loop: CASSLQATGYEQYF. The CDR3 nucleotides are TGTGCCAGCTCACTGCAGGCCACGGGCTACGAGCAGTACTTC.

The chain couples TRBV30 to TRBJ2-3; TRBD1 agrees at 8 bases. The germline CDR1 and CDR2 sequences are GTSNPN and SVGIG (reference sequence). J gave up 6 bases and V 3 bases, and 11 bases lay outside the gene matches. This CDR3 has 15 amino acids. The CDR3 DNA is TGTGCCTGGAGGCCGGTGGGCAGGGGGCTCGATACGCAGTATTTT. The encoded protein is CAWRPVGRGLDTQYF.

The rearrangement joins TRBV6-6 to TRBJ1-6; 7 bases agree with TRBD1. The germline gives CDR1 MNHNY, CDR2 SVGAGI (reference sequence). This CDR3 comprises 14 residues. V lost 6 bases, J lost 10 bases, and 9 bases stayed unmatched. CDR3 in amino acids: CASRLDRDRSPLHF. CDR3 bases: TGTGCCAGCAGGTTAGACAGGGATCGCTCACCCCTCCACTTT.

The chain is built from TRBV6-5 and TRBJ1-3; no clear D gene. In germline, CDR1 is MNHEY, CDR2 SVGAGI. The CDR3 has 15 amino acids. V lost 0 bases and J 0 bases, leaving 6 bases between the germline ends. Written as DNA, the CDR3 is TGTGCCAGCAGTTACTCGATGATCTCTGGAAACACCATATATTTT. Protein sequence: CASSYSMISGNTIYF.

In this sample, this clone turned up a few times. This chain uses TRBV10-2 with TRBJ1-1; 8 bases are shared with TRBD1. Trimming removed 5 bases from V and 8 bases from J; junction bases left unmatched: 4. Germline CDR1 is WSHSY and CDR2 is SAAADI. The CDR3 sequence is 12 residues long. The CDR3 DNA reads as TGCGCCAGCAGTATGGGACAGGCGGAAGCTTTCTTT. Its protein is CASSMGQAEAFF.

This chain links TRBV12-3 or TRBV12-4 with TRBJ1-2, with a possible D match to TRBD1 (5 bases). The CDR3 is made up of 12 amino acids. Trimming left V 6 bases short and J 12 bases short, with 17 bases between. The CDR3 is CASSPPGYLHTF. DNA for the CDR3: TGTGCCAGCAGCCCCCCAGGGTACCTTCACACCTTC.

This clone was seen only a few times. The CDR3 reads CASSSSSPIYGYTF. CDR3 DNA sequence: TGTGCCAGCAGTTCGTCGTCCCCTATATATGGCTACACCTTC. The chain carries TRBV27 and TRBJ1-2; no clear D gene. Trimming left V 4 bases short and J 5 bases short, with 14 bases between. This CDR3 region has 14 residues. Germline V gives CDR1 MNHEY, CDR2 SMNVEV (reference sequence).

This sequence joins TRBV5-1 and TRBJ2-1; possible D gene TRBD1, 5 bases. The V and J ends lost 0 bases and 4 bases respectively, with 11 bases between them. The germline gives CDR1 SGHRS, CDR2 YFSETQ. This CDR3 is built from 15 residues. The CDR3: CASSLEQGGYNEQFF. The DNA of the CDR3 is TGCGCCAGCAGCTTGGAGCAGGGTGGGTACAATGAGCAGTTCTTC.

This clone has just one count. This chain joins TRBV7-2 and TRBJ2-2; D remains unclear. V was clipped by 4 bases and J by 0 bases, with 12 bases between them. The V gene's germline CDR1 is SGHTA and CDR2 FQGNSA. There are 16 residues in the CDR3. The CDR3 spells CASSSRPRTNTGELFF. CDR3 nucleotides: TGTGCCAGCAGCTCCAGACCGAGGACGAACACCGGGGAGCTGTTTTTT.

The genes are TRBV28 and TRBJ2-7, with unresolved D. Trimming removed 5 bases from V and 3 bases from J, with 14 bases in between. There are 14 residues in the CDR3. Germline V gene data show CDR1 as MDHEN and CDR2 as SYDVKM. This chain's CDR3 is CASSVLATYYEQYF. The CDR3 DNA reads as TGTGCCAGCAGTGTCCTCGCCACTTACTACGAGCAGTACTTC.

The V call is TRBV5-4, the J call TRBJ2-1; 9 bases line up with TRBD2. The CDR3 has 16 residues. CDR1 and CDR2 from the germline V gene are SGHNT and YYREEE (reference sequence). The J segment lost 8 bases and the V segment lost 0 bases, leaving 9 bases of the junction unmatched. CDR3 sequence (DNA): TGTGCCAGCAGCTTGGACTGGGCGGGGGGGCCCCATGAGCAGTTCTTC. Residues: CASSLDWAGGPHEQFF.